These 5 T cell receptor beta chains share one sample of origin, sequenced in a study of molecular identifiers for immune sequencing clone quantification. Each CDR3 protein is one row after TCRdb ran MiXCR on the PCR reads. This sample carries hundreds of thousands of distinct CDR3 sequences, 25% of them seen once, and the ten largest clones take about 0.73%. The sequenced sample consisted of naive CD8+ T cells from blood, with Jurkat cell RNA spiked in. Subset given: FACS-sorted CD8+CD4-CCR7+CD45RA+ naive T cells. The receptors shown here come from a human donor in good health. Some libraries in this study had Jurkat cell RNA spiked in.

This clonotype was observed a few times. CDR3: CASTPDFLAYEQYF. CDR3 nucleotide sequence: TGTGCCAGCACCCCAGATTTCTTAGCCTACGAGCAGTACTTC. The V and J genes are TRBV7-9 and TRBJ2-7, with unresolved D. The CDR3 runs 14 residues. The germline V and J ends were trimmed by 7 bases and 2 bases, with 15 bases remaining between them. The germline CDR1 and CDR2 sequences are SEHNR and FQNEAQ (reference sequence).

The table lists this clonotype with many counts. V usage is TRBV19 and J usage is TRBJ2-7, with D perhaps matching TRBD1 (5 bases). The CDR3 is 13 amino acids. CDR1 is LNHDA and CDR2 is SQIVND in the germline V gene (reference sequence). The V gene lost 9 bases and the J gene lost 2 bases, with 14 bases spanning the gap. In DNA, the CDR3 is TGTGCCAGCAGCCCTCGACAGCCCTACGAGCAGTACTTC. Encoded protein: CASSPRQPYEQYF.

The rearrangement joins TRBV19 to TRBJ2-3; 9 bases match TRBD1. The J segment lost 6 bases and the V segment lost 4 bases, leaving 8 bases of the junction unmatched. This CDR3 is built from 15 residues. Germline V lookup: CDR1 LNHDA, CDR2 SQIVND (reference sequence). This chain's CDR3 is CASSRIGGTGDTQYF. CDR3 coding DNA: TGTGCCAGTAGTAGGATTGGAGGGACAGGGGATACGCAGTATTTT.

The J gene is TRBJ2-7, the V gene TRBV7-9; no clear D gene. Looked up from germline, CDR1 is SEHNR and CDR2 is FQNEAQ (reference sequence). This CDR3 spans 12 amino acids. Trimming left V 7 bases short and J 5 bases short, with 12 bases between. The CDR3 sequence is CASMYAGNEQYF. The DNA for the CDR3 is TGTGCCAGCATGTACGCCGGAAACGAGCAGTACTTC.

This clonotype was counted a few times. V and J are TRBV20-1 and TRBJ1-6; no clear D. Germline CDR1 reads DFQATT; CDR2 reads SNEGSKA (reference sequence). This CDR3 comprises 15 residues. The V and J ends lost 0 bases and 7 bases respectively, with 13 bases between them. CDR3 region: CSARDLRGINSPLHF. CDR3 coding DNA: TGCAGTGCTAGAGATCTCAGAGGGATAAATTCACCCCTCCACTTT.